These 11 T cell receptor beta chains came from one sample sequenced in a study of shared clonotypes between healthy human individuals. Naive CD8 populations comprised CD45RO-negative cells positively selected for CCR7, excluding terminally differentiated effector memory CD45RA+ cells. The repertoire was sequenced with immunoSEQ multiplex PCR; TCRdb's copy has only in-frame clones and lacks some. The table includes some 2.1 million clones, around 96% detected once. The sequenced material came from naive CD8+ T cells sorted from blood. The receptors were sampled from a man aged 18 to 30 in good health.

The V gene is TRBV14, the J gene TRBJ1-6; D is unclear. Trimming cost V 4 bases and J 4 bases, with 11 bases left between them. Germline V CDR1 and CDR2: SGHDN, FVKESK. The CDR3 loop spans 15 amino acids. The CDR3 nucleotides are TGTGCCAGCAGCCCCTTTGATTATTATAATTCACCCCTCCACTTT. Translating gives CASSPFDYYNSPLHF.

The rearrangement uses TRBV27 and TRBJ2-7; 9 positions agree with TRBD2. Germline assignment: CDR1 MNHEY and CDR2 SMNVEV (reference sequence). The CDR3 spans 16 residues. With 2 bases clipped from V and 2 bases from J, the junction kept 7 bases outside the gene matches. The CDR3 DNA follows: TGTGCCAGCAGTTTAGGGGCGGGAGGGTCAACCTACGAGCAGTACTTC. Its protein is CASSLGAGGSTYEQYF.

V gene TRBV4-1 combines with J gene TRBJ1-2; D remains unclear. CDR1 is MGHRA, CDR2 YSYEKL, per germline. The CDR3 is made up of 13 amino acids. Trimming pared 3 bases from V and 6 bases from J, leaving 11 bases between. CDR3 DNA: TGCGCCAGCAGCCAGGTTCAGATGGATGGCTACACCTTC. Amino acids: CASSQVQMDGYTF.

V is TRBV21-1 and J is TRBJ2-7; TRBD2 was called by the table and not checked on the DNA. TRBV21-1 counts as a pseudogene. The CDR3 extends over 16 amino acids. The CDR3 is CASSKDEGGGSYEQYF. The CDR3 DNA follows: TGTGCCAGCAGCAAAGACGAAGGGGGGGGCTCCTACGAGCAGTACTTC.

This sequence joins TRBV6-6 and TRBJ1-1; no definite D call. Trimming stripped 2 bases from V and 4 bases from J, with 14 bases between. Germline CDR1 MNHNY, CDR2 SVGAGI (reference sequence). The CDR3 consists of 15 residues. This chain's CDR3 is CASSYTSAGRTEAFF. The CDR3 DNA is TGTGCCAGCAGTTACACTAGCGCGGGCCGCACTGAAGCTTTCTTT.

The CDR3 protein is CASSPSWDRGPYSTDTQYF. The CDR3 coding sequence is TGTGCCAGCAGCCCCTCGTGGGACAGGGGCCCCTACAGCACAGATACGCAGTATTTT. V and J are TRBV2 and TRBJ2-3, with TRBD1 matching over 10 bases. The germline CDR1 and CDR2 sequences are SNHLY and FYNNEI. This CDR3 region has 19 residues. The junction had 15 bases not matched to a gene; V was cut back by 6 bases and J by 0 bases.

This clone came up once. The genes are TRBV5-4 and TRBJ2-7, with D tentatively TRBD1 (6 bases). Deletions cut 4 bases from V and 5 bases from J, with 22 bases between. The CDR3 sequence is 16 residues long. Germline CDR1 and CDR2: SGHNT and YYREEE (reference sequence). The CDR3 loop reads CASSLGVPGVGNEQYF. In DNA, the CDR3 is TGTGCCAGCAGCCTCGGGGTGCCAGGGGTTGGGAACGAGCAGTACTTC.

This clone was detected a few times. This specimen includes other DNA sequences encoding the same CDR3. CDR3 in amino acids: CASSLAGRGGNTIYF. Written as DNA, the CDR3 is TGTGCCAGCAGCTTAGCCGGCAGGGGTGGAAACACCATATATTTT. The chain is built from TRBV7-9 and TRBJ1-3; a weak D match, TRBD1 (6 bases). The germline gives CDR1 SEHNR, CDR2 FQNEAQ (reference sequence). CDR3 length equals 15 residues. The V gene lost 0 bases and the J gene lost 3 bases, with 9 bases spanning the gap.

This CDR3 is CASSLTGEDPYYEQYF. The CDR3 DNA reads as TGTGCCAGCAGCTTGACAGGGGAGGACCCTTACTACGAGCAGTACTTC. The chain couples TRBV5-6 to TRBJ2-7, with D possibly TRBD1 on 7 matching bases. The CDR3 totals 16 residues. V lost 1 base to trimming and J lost 3 bases, with 17 bases between them. Germline-derived CDR1 and CDR2 are SGHDT and YYEEEE.

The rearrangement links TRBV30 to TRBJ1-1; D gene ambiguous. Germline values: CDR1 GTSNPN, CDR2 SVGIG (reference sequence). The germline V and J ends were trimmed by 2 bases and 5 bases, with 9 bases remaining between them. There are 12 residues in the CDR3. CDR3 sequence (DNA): TGTGCCTGGAGTTGGGGTAGGACTGAAGCTTTCTTT. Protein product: CAWSWGRTEAFF.

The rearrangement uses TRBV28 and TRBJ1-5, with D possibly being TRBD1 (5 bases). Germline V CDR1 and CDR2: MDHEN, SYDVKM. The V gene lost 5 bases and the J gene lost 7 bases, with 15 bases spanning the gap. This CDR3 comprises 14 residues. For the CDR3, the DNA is TGTGCCAGCAGTCCGCCACAGGCCCCCCAGCCCCAGCATTTT. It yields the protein CASSPPQAPQPQHF.